Listed below are T cell receptor beta chains from one sample, sequenced in a study of beta chain features in type 1 diabetes. Only in-frame clones appear in the TCRdb table, and some are missing; sequencing was by immunoSEQ multiplex PCR. The data hold about 700,000 clones, with about an eighth observed a single time. Sequencing was carried out using naive CD4+ T cells from blood. These receptors came from a man aged 18 to 35 with type 1 diabetes. CDR3s include the opening cysteine and the closing phenylalanine or tryptophan.

CDR3 protein	V gene	J gene
CASSPRDPGNSPLHF	TRBV28	TRBJ1-6
CASSVASQVGETQYF	TRBV9	TRBJ2-5
CASSFWRTGGNGGSPLHF	TRBV7-9	TRBJ1-6
CASSQEYGWIAKNIQYF	TRBV14	TRBJ2-4
CAWSVRVADGYTF	TRBV30	TRBJ1-2
CASKESGREGGQPQHF	TRBV28	TRBJ1-5
CSVEDLADLSGNTIYF	TRBV29-1	TRBJ1-3
CASSILSVENSYNEQFF	TRBV19	TRBJ2-1
CASRFRENTEAFF	TRBV9	TRBJ1-1
CASSSGQVYNEQFF	TRBV7-8	TRBJ2-1
CASSLVSGVGRETQYF	TRBV7-9	TRBJ2-5
CASSYVRSYGYTF	TRBV6-5	TRBJ1-2
CAWSVQGYGYTF	TRBV30	TRBJ1-2
CASSTLGGNTEAFF	TRBV6-5	TRBJ1-1
CASRPGQGWGEKLFF	TRBV28	TRBJ1-4
CASSLNRQETQYF	TRBV11-1	TRBJ2-5
CASSQDRSEQFF	TRBV4-1	TRBJ2-1
CASSLGGTGQETQYF	TRBV7-7	TRBJ2-5
CASRRQGPINSPLHF	TRBV28	TRBJ1-6
CASSLTSMNTEAFF	TRBV7-9	TRBJ1-1
CASSGPQGMNTEAFF	TRBV27	TRBJ1-1
CASSSTGGGYTF	TRBV6-5	TRBJ1-2
CASSATGLTYNEQFF	TRBV6-1	TRBJ2-1
CASSRPSPGEQYF	TRBV28	TRBJ2-7
CASSRQVGDSYGYTF	TRBV5-1	TRBJ1-2
CASSQDRRSEKLFF	TRBV4-2	TRBJ1-4
CASSKVNRGYQETQYF	TRBV21-1	TRBJ2-5
CATSRSRPAYEQYF	TRBV15	TRBJ2-7
CASRSIAGGPDTQYF	TRBV6-1	TRBJ2-3
CASTEFRDGSYEQYF	TRBV6-5	TRBJ2-7
CASSLPTGPGDTQYF	TRBV28	TRBJ2-3
CASSPNTGANQPQHF	TRBV5-8	TRBJ1-5
CASSQGPLLDQPQHF	TRBV27	TRBJ1-5
CASSYALGQGYGYTF	TRBV6-5	TRBJ1-2
CASSLGVVSYEQYF	TRBV5-1	TRBJ2-7
CASRRDRGPGELFF	TRBV6-6	TRBJ2-2
CASSQGSGSRNEKLFF	TRBV4-1	TRBJ1-4
CASSPTPGEAYGYTF	TRBV28	TRBJ1-2
CASSFPDRNTGELFF	TRBV7-9	TRBJ2-2
CASSFWTGGYNEQFF	TRBV5-1	TRBJ2-1
CAWSPIDDRVYGYTF	TRBV30	TRBJ1-2
CASSQEMRASGANVLTF	TRBV4-1	TRBJ2-6
CASSTPGYEQYF	TRBV5-1	TRBJ2-7
CASSLAEQGGMTDTQYF	TRBV7-8	TRBJ2-3
CASSLGAGPITDTQYF	TRBV7-2	TRBJ2-3
CASSLFPGGVGYEQYF	TRBV7-3	TRBJ2-7
CASTVSGANVLTF	TRBV5-1	TRBJ2-6
CASSLAVPQNTEAFF	TRBV5-1	TRBJ1-1